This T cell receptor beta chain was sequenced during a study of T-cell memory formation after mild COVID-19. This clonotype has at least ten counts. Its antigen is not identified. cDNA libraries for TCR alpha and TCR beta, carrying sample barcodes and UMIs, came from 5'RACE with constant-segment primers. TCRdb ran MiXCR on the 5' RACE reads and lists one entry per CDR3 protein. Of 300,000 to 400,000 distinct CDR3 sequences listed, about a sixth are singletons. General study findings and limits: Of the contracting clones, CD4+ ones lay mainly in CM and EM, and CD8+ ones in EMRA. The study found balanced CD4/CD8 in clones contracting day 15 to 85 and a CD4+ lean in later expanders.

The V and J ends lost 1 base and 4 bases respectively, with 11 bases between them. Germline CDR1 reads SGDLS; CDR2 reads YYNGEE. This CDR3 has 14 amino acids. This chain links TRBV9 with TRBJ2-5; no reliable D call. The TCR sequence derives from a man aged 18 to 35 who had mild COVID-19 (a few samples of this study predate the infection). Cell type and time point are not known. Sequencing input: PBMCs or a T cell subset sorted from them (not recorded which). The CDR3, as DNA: TGTGCCAGCAGCGTAAGTCCCATACGAGAGACCCAGTACTTC. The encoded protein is CASSVSPIRETQYF.